This TCR beta chain was documented in a study of cytomegalovirus exposure and HLA in healthy donors. Germline V lookup: CDR1 GTSNPN, CDR2 SVGIG (reference sequence). This CDR3 has 15 amino acids. Trimming at V came to 7 bases and at J to 2 bases, leaving 12 bases not matched to a gene. PCR was performed using 60 Vbeta and 13 Jbeta primers. Assay used: immunoSEQ multiplex PCR; TCRdb lists only in-frame clones, some missing. The sample yields roughly 190,000 clones, roughly 74% seen once. Specimen: PBMCs. This clonotype was sampled from a woman aged 30 to 39 in good health and CMV-seronegative. The rearrangement uses TRBV30 and TRBJ2-7, with TRBD2 matching 9 bases. CDR3 region: CASSGASGTPYEQYF. CDR3 nucleotides: TGTGCCTCCTCCGGGGCTAGCGGGACCCCCTACGAGCAGTACTTC.